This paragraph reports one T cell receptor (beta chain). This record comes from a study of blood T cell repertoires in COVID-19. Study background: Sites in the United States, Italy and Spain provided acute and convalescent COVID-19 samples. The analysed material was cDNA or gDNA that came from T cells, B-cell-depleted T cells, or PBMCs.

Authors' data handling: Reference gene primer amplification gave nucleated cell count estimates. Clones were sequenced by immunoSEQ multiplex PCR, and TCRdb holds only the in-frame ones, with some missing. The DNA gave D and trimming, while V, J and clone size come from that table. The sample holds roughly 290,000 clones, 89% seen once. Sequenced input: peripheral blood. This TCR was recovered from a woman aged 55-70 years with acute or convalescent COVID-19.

The CDR3 sequence: CASSLDRFYNEQFF. CDR3 sequence (DNA): TGTGCCAGCAGCTTAGATCGTTTCTACAATGAGCAGTTCTTC. This rearrangement joins TRBV11-3 to TRBJ2-1; no reliable D call. V lost 0 bases and J 3 bases, leaving 6 bases between the germline ends. This CDR3 contains 14 residues. Germline CDR1 SGHNT, CDR2 YENEEA.